This is a list of T cell receptor beta chains from one sample in a study of response to subunit inactivated influenza vaccine. TCRdb re-called the RT-PCR reads through MiXCR, storing one row per CDR3 protein. Of hundreds of thousands of distinct CDR3 sequences listed, less than 20% are singletons. The starting material was PBMCs from blood, obtained roughly 5 days after vaccination. The receptors stem from a middle-aged man who received an inactivated influenza vaccine. CDR3s include the opening cysteine and the closing phenylalanine or tryptophan. A D gene is named only where the DNA matches it firmly. Some rows mark clone size as missing; the rest say once, few, many or name a class of expanded clone.

d_call	v_call	clone_size	j_call	cdr3_aa	cdr3_nt
.	TRBV5-6	.	TRBJ1-1	CASSLYIRAGNTEAFF	TGTGCCAGCAGCTTGTATATCAGGGCGGGTAACACTGAAGCTTTCTTT
.	TRBV9	.	TRBJ1-5	CASSALDGGSPQHF	TGTGCCAGCAGCGCCCTCGACGGGGGCTCGCCCCAGCATTTT
.	TRBV7-2	.	TRBJ1-2	CASSLVGGGNYGYTF	TGTGCCAGCAGCCTGGTCGGCGGGGGGAACTATGGCTACACCTTC
.	TRBV6-2/TRBV6-3	few	TRBJ1-6	CASLDSQYSPLHF	TGTGCCAGCTTGGACAGCCAATATTCACCCCTCCACTTT
.	TRBV10-3	few	TRBJ2-3	CAISGAPRGGSTDTQYF	TGTGCCATCAGTGGAGCCCCGCGGGGCGGTAGCACAGATACGCAGTATTTT
.	TRBV5-1	.	TRBJ2-7	CASSLDMGATGEQYF	TGCGCCAGCAGCTTGGATATGGGTGCTACGGGCGAGCAGTACTTC
TRBD2	TRBV2	.	TRBJ2-7	CASSELRGTSGSVHREQYF	TGTGCCAGCAGTGAGTTGAGAGGGACTAGCGGGAGCGTTCATCGCGAGCAGTACTTC
.	TRBV5-5	.	TRBJ2-2	CASSFSMDGELFF	TGTGCCAGCAGTTTCTCTATGGACGGGGAGCTGTTTTTT
TRBD1	TRBV7-2	few	TRBJ2-7	CASSLVWTGDYEQYF	TGTGCCAGCAGCTTAGTTTGGACAGGGGATTACGAGCAGTACTTC
.	TRBV12-3/TRBV12-4	.	TRBJ2-7	CASSWAGHYEQYF	TGTGCCAGCAGTTGGGCAGGGCACTACGAGCAGTACTTC
.	TRBV9	few	TRBJ2-2	CASSVASVGELFF	TGTGCCAGCAGCGTAGCGAGTGTCGGGGAGCTGTTTTTT
.	TRBV12-3/TRBV12-4	once	TRBJ2-3	CASRTSPADTQYF	TGTGCCAGCAGAACTAGCCCAGCAGATACGCAGTATTTT
.	TRBV10-3	few	TRBJ2-7	CAISPRSPQIDGRYEQYF	TGTGCCATCAGTCCGCGCTCGCCCCAGATCGACGGGCGCTACGAGCAGTACTTC
TRBD1	TRBV6-1	few	TRBJ2-5	CASSKPGQGQETQYF	TGTGCCAGCAGTAAGCCGGGACAGGGCCAAGAGACCCAGTACTTC
.	TRBV5-1	few	TRBJ1-1	CASSLSGTPEAFF	TGCGCCAGCAGCTTATCAGGGACCCCTGAAGCTTTCTTT
.	TRBV20-1	.	TRBJ2-5	CSGLNQETQYF	TGCAGTGGGCTCAACCAAGAGACCCAGTACTTC
TRBD1	TRBV7-9	.	TRBJ2-5	CASGYRGLETQYF	TGTGCCAGCGGTTACAGGGGGCTGGAGACCCAGTACTTC
.	TRBV15	few	TRBJ2-7	CATSRDQASSYEQYF	TGTGCCACCAGCAGAGATCAGGCCTCCTCCTACGAGCAGTACTTC
.	TRBV6-5	.	TRBJ1-5	CASSYSYVGNQPQHF	TGTGCCAGCAGTTACTCGTACGTTGGCAATCAGCCCCAGCATTTT
.	TRBV28	.	TRBJ1-2	CASSFHATNPGYTF	TGTGCCAGCAGTTTTCACGCTACCAACCCGGGCTACACCTTC
.	TRBV7-2	.	TRBJ2-5	CASSLFGVSETQYF	TGTGCCAGCAGCCTTTTTGGAGTATCGGAGACCCAGTACTTC
.	TRBV29-1	few	TRBJ1-1	CSVESQLNTEAFF	TGCAGCGTTGAGAGCCAGCTGAACACTGAAGCTTTCTTT
.	TRBV6-2/TRBV6-3	few	TRBJ2-5	CASSLADAQETQYF	TGTGCCAGCAGCTTAGCGGACGCCCAAGAGACCCAGTACTTC
TRBD1	TRBV7-2	.	TRBJ2-1	CASSPQGDRANEQFF	TGTGCCAGCAGCCCCCAGGGGGACAGGGCTAATGAGCAGTTCTTC
.	TRBV20-1	few	TRBJ2-3	CSGHLNRGGSTDTQYF	TGCAGCGGTCACCTAAATCGCGGAGGGAGCACAGATACGCAGTATTTT
.	TRBV18	.	TRBJ2-1	CASSPQVSEQFF	TGTGCCAGCTCACCACAGGTATCTGAGCAGTTCTTC
TRBD2	TRBV10-3	.	TRBJ2-3	CAIREQRGGRTDTQYF	TGTGCCATCAGGGAACAGCGGGGGGGGAGAACAGATACGCAGTATTTT
TRBD1	TRBV3-1	few	TRBJ1-1	CASSPTGGVTEAFF	TGTGCCAGCAGCCCGACAGGGGGTGTGACTGAAGCTTTCTTT
.	TRBV20-1	.	TRBJ2-7	CSARDLFYSRSYEQYF	TGCAGTGCTAGAGATCTCTTTTACAGCCGCTCCTACGAGCAGTACTTC
TRBD2	TRBV7-3	.	TRBJ2-1	CASSLGTSGNLQNEQFF	TGTGCCAGCAGCTTAGGGACTAGCGGGAATCTACAGAATGAGCAGTTCTTC
.	TRBV27	few	TRBJ2-7	CASRDGGAGGYEQYF	TGTGCCAGCAGGGATGGCGGGGCAGGCGGATACGAGCAGTACTTC
.	TRBV12-3/TRBV12-4	many	TRBJ2-7	CASRENFNYEQYF	TGTGCCAGCAGAGAGAACTTTAACTACGAGCAGTACTTC
.	TRBV10-3	.	TRBJ2-3	CALGGAGGTDTQYF	TGTGCCCTAGGGGGGGCAGGCGGCACAGATACGCAGTATTTT
.	TRBV5-1	.	TRBJ2-3	CASSLRDSSDTQYF	TGCGCCAGCAGCCTCCGGGACTCCTCTGATACGCAGTATTTT
TRBD2	TRBV15	many	TRBJ2-7	CATSTLAGGFYEQYF	TGTGCCACCAGCACCCTAGCGGGAGGGTTCTACGAGCAGTACTTC
.	TRBV29-1	many	TRBJ2-5	CSVGQGRETQYF	TGCAGCGTTGGTCAGGGGCGAGAGACCCAGTACTTC
.	TRBV5-5	few	TRBJ2-6	CASSRGLGSGANVLTF	TGTGCCAGCAGCCGGGGGTTAGGGTCTGGGGCCAACGTCCTGACTTTC
TRBD2	TRBV6-5	.	TRBJ2-4	CASSYGGGAGIQYF	TGTGCCAGCAGTTACGGCGGGGGGGCAGGAATTCAGTACTTC
.	TRBV20-1	.	TRBJ1-2	CSAKKYADYGYTF	TGCAGTGCTAAAAAGTACGCAGACTATGGCTACACCTTC
TRBD1	TRBV5-1	few	TRBJ1-5	CASSLQGAQPQHF	TGCGCCAGCAGCTTACAGGGGGCTCAGCCCCAGCATTTT
TRBD2	TRBV11-1	few	TRBJ2-1	CASSSTRLAVVTYNEQFF	TGTGCCAGCAGCTCCACCCGACTAGCGGTCGTCACCTACAATGAGCAGTTCTTC
.	TRBV7-8	.	TRBJ2-1	CASSPVGYEQFF	TGTGCCAGCAGCCCCGTCGGATATGAGCAGTTCTTC
TRBD1	TRBV5-8	.	TRBJ1-1	CASSLEAGTGAFF	TGTGCCAGCAGCTTGGAGGCAGGGACAGGGGCTTTCTTT
.	TRBV19	once	TRBJ2-6	CASSTGFPGANVLTF	TGTGCCAGTAGTACAGGGTTTCCTGGGGCCAACGTCCTGACTTTC
.	TRBV30	few	TRBJ2-1	CAWVQGGHEQFF	TGTGCCTGGGTTCAGGGGGGGCATGAGCAGTTCTTC
.	TRBV28	.	TRBJ2-2	CASSSLTANTGELFF	TGTGCCAGCAGTTCCTTAACGGCAAACACCGGGGAGCTGTTTTTT
TRBD1	TRBV27	few	TRBJ2-5	CASRDRGNARGTQYF	TGTGCCAGCAGAGACAGGGGGAACGCAAGAGGGACCCAGTACTTC
.	TRBV9	.	TRBJ2-3	CASSVDVSRNTQYF	TGTGCCAGCAGCGTAGACGTTTCTCGAAATACGCAGTATTTT
TRBD2	TRBV7-9	few	TRBJ2-3	CASSDGKIAGGVDTQYF	TGTGCCAGCAGTGATGGGAAGATAGCGGGGGGGGTCGATACGCAGTATTTT
.	TRBV20-1	many	TRBJ2-7	CSAGYPYEQYF	TGCAGTGCGGGATATCCCTACGAGCAGTACTTC
TRBD2	TRBV9	few	TRBJ2-1	CASSVGLADYNEQFF	TGTGCCAGCAGCGTAGGTCTAGCGGACTACAATGAGCAGTTCTTC
.	TRBV12-3/TRBV12-4	many	TRBJ2-5	CASSLGTRSQTQYF	TGTGCCAGCAGCCTTGGGACCAGGAGTCAGACCCAGTACTTC
.	TRBV24-1	.	TRBJ2-1	CATRGIYNEQFF	TGTGCCACCAGGGGGATCTACAATGAGCAGTTCTTC
.	TRBV5-1	few	TRBJ1-1	CASSWLGGTEAFF	TGCGCCAGCAGCTGGCTGGGGGGCACTGAAGCTTTCTTT